This entry is about one T cell receptor beta chain. Germline trimming cut 5 bases from V and 7 bases from J; bases unmatched to any gene: 15. The germline CDR1 and CDR2 sequences are LNHDA and SQIVND (reference sequence). The CDR3 length is 16 residues. Data came from immunoSEQ multiplex PCR; TCRdb stores just in-frame clones and leaves some out. The top ten hold about 1.5% of the sample, which has 850,000 to 1,200,000 clones, 75% seen once. This specimen comes from a study of shared clonotypes between healthy human individuals. The chain combines TRBV19 with TRBJ2-7; 9 bases are shared with TRBD2. Sequenced material: memory CD4+ T cells sorted from blood. Subset described: CD45RA-negative fraction. The receptor was isolated from a man aged 18 to 29 in good health. CDR3 DNA sequence: TGTGCCAGTAGTGCGGCGGGGGGGCTCTCGGTACGAGAGCAGTACTTC. Translation gives CASSAAGGLSVREQYF.